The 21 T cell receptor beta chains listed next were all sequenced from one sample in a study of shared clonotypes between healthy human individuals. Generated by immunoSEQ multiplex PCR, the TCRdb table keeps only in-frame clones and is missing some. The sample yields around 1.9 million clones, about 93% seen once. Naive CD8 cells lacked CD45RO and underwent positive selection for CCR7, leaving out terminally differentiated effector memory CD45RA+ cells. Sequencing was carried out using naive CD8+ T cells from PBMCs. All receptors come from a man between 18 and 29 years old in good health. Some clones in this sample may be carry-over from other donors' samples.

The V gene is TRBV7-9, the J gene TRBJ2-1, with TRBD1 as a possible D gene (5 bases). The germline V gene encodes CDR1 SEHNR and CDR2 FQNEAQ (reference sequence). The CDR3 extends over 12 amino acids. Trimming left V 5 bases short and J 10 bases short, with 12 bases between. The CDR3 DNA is TGTGCCAGCAGCGGGGCGAGTGGCGAGCAGTTCTTC. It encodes CASSGASGEQFF.

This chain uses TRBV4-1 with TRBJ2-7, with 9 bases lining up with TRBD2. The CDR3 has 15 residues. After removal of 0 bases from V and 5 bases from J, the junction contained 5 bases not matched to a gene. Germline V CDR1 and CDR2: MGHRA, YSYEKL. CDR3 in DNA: TGCGCCAGCAGCCAAGAAGGACTAGCGACCCACGAGCAGTACTTC. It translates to CASSQEGLATHEQYF.

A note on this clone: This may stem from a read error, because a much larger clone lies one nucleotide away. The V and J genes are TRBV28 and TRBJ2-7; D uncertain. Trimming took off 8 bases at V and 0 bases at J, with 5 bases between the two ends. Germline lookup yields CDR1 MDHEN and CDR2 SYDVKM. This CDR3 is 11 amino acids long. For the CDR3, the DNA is TGTGCCAGCGGTTACTCCTACGAGCAGTACTTC. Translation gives CASGYSYEQYF.

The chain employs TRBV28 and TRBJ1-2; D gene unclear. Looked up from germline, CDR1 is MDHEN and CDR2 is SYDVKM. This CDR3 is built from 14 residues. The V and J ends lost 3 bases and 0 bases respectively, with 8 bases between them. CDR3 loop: CASSFIVTNYGYTF. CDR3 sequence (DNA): TGTGCCAGCAGTTTTATTGTCACTAACTATGGCTACACCTTC.

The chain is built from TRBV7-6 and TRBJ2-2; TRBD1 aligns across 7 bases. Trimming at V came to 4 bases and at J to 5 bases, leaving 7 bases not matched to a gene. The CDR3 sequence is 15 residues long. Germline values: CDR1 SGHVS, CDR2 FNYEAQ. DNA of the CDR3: TGTGCCAGCAGCTCACGGACAGGCCAGACCGGGGAGCTGTTTTTT. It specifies CASSSRTGQTGELFF.

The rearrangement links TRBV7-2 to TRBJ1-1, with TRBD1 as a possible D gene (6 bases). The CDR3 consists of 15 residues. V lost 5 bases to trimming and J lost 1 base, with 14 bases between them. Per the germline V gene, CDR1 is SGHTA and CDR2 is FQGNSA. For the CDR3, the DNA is TGTGCCAGCAGCCCACAGGGTCGGGCGAACACTGAAGCTTTCTTT. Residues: CASSPQGRANTEAFF. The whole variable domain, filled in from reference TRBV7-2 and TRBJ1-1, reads GAGVSQSPSNKVTEKGKDVELRCDPISGHTALYWYRQSLGQGLEFLIYFQGNSAPDKSGLPSDRFSAERTGGSVSTLTIQRTQQEDSAVYLCASSPQGRANTEAFFGQGTRLTVV.

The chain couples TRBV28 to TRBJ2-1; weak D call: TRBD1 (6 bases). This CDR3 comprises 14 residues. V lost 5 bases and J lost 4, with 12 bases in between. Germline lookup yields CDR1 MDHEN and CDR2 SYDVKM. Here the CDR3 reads CASSPHRVYNEQFF. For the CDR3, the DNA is TGTGCCAGCAGTCCTCACAGGGTTTACAATGAGCAGTTCTTC.

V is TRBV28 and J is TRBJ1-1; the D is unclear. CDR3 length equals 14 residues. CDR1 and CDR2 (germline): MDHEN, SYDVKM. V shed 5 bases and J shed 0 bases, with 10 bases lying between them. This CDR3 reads CASSPRHLNTEAFF. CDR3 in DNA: TGTGCCAGCAGTCCCCGCCATTTGAACACTGAAGCTTTCTTT.

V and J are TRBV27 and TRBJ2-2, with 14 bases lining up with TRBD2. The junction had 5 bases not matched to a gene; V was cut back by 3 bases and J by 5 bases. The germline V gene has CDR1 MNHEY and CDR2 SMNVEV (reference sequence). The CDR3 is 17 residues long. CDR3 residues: CASSFAGLAGGTGELFF. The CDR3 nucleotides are TGTGCCAGCAGTTTCGCCGGACTAGCGGGAGGTACCGGGGAGCTGTTTTTT.

This CDR3 reads CASSLYPPGSYNEQFF. CDR3 sequence (DNA): TGTGCCAGCAGTTTATATCCCCCGGGGTCCTACAATGAGCAGTTCTTC. The rearrangement joins TRBV27 to TRBJ2-1, with D tentatively TRBD2 (5 bases). V lost 1 base and J lost 1, with 11 bases in between. This CDR3 is 16 amino acids long. Per germline, CDR1 MNHEY and CDR2 SMNVEV (reference sequence).

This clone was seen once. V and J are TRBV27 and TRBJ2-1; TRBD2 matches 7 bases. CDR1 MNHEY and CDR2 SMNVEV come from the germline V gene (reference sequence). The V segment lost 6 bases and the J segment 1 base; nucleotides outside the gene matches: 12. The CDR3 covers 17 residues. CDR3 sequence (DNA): TGTGCCAGCAGGGAGGGCGTGGCGGGAGTTTCCTACAATGAGCAGTTCTTC. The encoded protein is CASREGVAGVSYNEQFF.

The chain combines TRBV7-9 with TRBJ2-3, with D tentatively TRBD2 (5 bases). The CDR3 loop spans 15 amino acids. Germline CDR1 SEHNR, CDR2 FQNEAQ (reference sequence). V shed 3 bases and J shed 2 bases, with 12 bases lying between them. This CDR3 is CASSFSAGTTDTQYF. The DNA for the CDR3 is TGTGCCAGCAGCTTTTCCGCGGGCACCACAGATACGCAGTATTTT.

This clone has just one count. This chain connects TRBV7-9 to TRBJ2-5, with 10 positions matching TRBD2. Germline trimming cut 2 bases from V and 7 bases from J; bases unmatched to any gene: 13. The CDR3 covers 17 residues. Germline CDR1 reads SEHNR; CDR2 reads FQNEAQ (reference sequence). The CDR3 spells CASSLNAGLAVSGTQYF. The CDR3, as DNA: TGTGCCAGCAGCTTAAATGCTGGACTAGCGGTCTCCGGGACCCAGTACTTC.

The CDR3 here is CASSPRQPQGTGELFF. In DNA, the CDR3 is TGTGCCAGCAGCCCCCGGCAACCCCAAGGCACCGGGGAGCTGTTTTTT. J is TRBJ2-2 and V is TRBV11-2, with D hard to call. The CDR3 sequence is 16 residues long. Germline V gene sequence: CDR1 SGHAT, CDR2 FQNNGV. V was pared by 5 bases and J by 4 bases, with 17 bases between.

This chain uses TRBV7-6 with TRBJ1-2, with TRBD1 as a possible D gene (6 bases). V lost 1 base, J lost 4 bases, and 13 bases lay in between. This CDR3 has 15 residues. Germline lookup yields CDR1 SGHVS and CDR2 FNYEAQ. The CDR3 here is CASSLGAGVGYGYTF. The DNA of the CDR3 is TGTGCCAGCAGCTTAGGGGCAGGGGTGGGCTATGGCTACACCTTC.

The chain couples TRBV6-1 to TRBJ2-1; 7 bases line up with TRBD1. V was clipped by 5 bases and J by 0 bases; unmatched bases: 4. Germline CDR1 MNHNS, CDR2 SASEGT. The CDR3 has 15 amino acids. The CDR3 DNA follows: TGTGCCAGCAGTCTACGGGACAGCTCCTACAATGAGCAGTTCTTC. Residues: CASSLRDSSYNEQFF.

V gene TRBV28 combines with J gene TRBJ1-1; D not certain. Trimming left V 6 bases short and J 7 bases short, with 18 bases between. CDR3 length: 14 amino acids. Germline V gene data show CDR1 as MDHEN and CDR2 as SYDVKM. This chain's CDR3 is CASSFVLGRNEAFF. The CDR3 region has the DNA TGTGCCAGCAGCTTTGTTCTCGGACGGAATGAAGCTTTCTTT.

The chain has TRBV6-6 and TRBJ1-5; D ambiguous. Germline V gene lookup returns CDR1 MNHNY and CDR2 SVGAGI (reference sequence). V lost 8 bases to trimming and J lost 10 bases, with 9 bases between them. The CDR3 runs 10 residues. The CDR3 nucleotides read TGTGCCAGCGGACGGGCCCCCCAGCATTTT. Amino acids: CASGRAPQHF.

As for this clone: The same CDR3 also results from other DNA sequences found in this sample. In DNA, the CDR3 is TGTGCCAGCAGTTTGGGGGCAGGGACCTCTTCCGAGCAGTACTTC. Protein product: CASSLGAGTSSEQYF. The V and J genes are TRBV28 and TRBJ2-7; possibly TRBD1 for D (6 bases). The CDR3 sequence is 15 residues long. The V and J ends lost 3 bases and 6 bases respectively, with 18 bases between them. Germline lookup yields CDR1 MDHEN and CDR2 SYDVKM.

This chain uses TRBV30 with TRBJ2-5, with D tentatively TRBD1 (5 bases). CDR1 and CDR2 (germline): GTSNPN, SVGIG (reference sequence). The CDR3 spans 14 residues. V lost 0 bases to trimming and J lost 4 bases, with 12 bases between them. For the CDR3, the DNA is TGTGCCTGGAGTGTAGGGCAGGGCGGAGAGACCCAGTACTTC. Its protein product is CAWSVGQGGETQYF.

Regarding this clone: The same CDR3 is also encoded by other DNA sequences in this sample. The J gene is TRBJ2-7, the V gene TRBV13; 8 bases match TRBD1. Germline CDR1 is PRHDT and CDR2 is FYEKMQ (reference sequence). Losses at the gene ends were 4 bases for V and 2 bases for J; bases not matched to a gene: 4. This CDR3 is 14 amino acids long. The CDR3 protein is CASSSRQGPYEQYF. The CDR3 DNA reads TGTGCCAGCAGCTCGAGACAGGGGCCCTACGAGCAGTACTTC.